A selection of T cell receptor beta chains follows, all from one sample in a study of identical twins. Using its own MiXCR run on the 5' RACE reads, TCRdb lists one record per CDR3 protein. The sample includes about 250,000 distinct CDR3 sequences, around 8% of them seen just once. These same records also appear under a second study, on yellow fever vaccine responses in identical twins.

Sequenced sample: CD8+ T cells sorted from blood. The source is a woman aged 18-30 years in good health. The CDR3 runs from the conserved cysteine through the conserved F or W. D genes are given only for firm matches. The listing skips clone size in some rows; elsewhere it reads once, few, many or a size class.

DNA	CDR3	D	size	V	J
TGTGCCAGCAGCTTAACTTCGGGGTACAATGAGCAGTTCTTC	CASSLTSGYNEQFF	NA	many	TRBV7-3	TRBJ2-1
TGCAGTGCTCTTAGCGGGAGGTGGAGCACAGATACGCAGTATTTT	CSALSGRWSTDTQYF	TRBD2	NA	TRBV20-1	TRBJ2-3
TGTGCCAGCGGCTTGCGAGTTGGTGAACTGTTTTTT	CASGLRVGELFF	NA	many	TRBV6-5	TRBJ1-4
TGTGCCAGCAGTGAATACGATGAGACAGATCAGCCCCAGCATTTT	CASSEYDETDQPQHF	NA	NA	TRBV25-1	TRBJ1-5
TGTGCCAGCAGCTTGATCGGGGACACGCCCCAGTACTTC	CASSLIGDTPQYF	NA	few	TRBV5-6	TRBJ2-7
TGTGCCAGCAGCCAAGCTAGCGGGGTTGCCTACGAGCAGTACTTC	CASSQASGVAYEQYF	TRBD2	many	TRBV3-1	TRBJ2-7
TGTGCCAGCACGGGCAGGGCCTACGAGCAGTACTTC	CASTGRAYEQYF	NA	many	TRBV28	TRBJ2-7
TGTGCCAGCAGAGAGACAGTAGACACTGAAGCTTTCTTT	CASRETVDTEAFF	NA	few	TRBV12-3/TRBV12-4	TRBJ1-1
TGCAGTGCTAGTGGGGGGGAGGGCCTGTCCAAAAACATTCAGTACTTC	CSASGGEGLSKNIQYF	TRBD2	few	TRBV20-1	TRBJ2-4
TGTGCCAGCAGTAAACTAGCAGTTTTACCAGATACGCAGTATTTT	CASSKLAVLPDTQYF	NA	many	TRBV7-6	TRBJ2-3
TGCGCCAGCAGCCAAGACCGGGGACAGGGTGGATCACCCCTCCACTTT	CASSQDRGQGGSPLHF	TRBD1	NA	TRBV4-3	TRBJ1-6
TGTGCCAGCAGTGACGGACAGGGTATTTGGCTCGAGCAGTACTTC	CASSDGQGIWLEQYF	TRBD1	few	TRBV25-1	TRBJ2-7
TGTGCCAGCAGGTCAACGGGGGCGGTTAGAGATACGCAGTATTTT	CASRSTGAVRDTQYF	NA	NA	TRBV6-1	TRBJ2-3
TGTGCCAGCAGGCGGGGGGTTGGGACAGATACGCAGTATTTT	CASRRGVGTDTQYF	TRBD2	few	TRBV3-1	TRBJ2-3
TGTGCCAGCACCCCGACAGGATCGATTGAAGCTTTCTTT	CASTPTGSIEAFF	NA	few	TRBV5-6	TRBJ1-1
TGTGCCAGCAGTTTATTAGGGCATCCCTACGAGCAGTACTTC	CASSLLGHPYEQYF	NA	many	TRBV27	TRBJ2-7